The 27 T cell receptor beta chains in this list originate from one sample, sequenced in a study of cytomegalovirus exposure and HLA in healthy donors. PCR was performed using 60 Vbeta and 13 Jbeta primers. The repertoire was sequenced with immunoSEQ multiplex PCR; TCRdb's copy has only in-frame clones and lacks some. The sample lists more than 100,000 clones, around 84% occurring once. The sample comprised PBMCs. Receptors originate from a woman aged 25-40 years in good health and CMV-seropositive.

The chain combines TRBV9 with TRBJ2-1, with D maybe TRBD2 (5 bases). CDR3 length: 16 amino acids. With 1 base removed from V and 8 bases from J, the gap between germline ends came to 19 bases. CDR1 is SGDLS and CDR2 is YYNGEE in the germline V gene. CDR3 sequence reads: CASSVSGSVVVHEQFF. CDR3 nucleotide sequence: TGTGCCAGCAGCGTATCGGGTAGCGTCGTGGTCCATGAGCAGTTCTTC.

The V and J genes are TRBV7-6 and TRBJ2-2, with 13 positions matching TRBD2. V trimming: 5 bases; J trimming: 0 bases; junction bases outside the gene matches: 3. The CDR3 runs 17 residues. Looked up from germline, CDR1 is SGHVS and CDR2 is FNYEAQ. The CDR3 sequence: CASSKLAGGPNTGELFF. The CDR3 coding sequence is TGTGCCAGCAGCAAACTAGCGGGGGGGCCGAACACCGGGGAGCTGTTTTTT.

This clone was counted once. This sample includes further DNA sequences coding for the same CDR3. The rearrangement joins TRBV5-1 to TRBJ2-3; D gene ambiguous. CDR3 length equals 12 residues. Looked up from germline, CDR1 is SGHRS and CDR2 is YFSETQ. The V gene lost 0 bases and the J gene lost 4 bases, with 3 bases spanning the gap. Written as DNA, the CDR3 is TGCGCCAGCAGCTTGGCTTCAGATACGCAGTATTTT. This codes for CASSLASDTQYF.

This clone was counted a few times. The chain's CDR3 is CASSPDRGILFGYTF. The CDR3 DNA sequence: TGCGCCAGCAGCCCGGACAGGGGGATTCTTTTTGGCTACACCTTC. The chain combines TRBV4-3 with TRBJ1-2; 10 bases fit TRBD1. Germline V gene sequence: CDR1 LGHNA, CDR2 YSLEER. The CDR3 length is 15 residues. J was trimmed by 7 bases and V by 4 bases; bases with no gene match: 9.

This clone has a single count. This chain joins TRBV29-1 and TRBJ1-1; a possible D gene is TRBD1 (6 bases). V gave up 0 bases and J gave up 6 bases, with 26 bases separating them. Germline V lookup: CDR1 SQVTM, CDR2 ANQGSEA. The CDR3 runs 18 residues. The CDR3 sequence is CSVEDRGGALGFIAEAFF. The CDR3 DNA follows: TGCAGCGTTGAAGATCGAGGGGGGGCTCTTGGGTTTATCGCTGAAGCTTTCTTT.

The CDR3 nucleotides are TGTGCCATCAGGGCGGCTAGCGGGGGCCCGAACACCGGGGAGCTGTTTTTT. This codes for CAIRAASGGPNTGELFF. The chain joins TRBV10-3 to TRBJ2-2; the match to TRBD2 covers 10 bases. The ends lost 6 bases at V and 0 bases at J; junction bases unmatched: 7. The CDR3 is made up of 17 amino acids. The germline CDR1 and CDR2 sequences are ENHRY and SYGVKD.

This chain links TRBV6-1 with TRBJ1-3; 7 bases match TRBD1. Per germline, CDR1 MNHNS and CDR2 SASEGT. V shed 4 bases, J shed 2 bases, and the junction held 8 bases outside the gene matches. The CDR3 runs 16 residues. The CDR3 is CASSALIDRAGNTIYF. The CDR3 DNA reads TGTGCCAGCAGTGCCCTCATCGACAGGGCTGGAAACACCATATATTTT.

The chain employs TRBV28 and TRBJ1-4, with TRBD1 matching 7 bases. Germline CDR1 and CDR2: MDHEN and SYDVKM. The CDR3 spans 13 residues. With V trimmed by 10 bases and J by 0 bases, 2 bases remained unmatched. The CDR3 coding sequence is TGTGCCATCGGACAGGCAACTAATGAAAAACTGTTTTTT. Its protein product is CAIGQATNEKLFF. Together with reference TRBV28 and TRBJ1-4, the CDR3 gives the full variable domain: DVKVTQSSRYLVKRTGEKVFLECVQDMDHENMFWYRQDPGLGLRLIYFSYDVKMKEKGDIPEGYSVSREKKERFSLILESASTNQTSMYLCAIGQATNEKLFFGSGTQLSVL.

This CDR3 reads CASSLPLQTGTYGYTF. CDR3 nucleotide sequence: TGCGCCAGCAGCTTACCTCTTCAGACAGGGACCTATGGCTACACCTTC. The gene calls are TRBV5-1 and TRBJ1-2; 7 bases align to TRBD1. From germline, CDR1 is SGHRS and CDR2 YFSETQ. V lost 2 bases and J lost 4; bases outside the gene matches: 11. This CDR3 is 16 amino acids long.

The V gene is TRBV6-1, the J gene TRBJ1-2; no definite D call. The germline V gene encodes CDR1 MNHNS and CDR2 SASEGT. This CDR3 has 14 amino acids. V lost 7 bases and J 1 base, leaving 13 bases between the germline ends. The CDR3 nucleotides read TGTGCCAGCATTGGGCGGGCAGATAACTATGGCTACACCTTC. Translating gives CASIGRADNYGYTF.

In DNA form, the CDR3 reads TGCGCCAGCAGCGATAACAGGGATGGCTACACCTTC. Amino acid sequence: CASSDNRDGYTF. V is TRBV5-1 and J is TRBJ1-2, with D possibly TRBD1 on 6 matching bases. V was pared by 4 bases and J by 6 bases, with 10 bases between. In germline, CDR1 is SGHRS, CDR2 YFSETQ. The CDR3 has 12 amino acids.

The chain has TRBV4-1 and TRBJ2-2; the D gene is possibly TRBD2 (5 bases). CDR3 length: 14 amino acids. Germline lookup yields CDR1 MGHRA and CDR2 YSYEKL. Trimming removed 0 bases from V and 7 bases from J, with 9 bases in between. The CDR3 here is CASSQEGRGGELFF. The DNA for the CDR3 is TGCGCCAGCAGCCAAGAGGGTCGGGGCGGGGAGCTGTTTTTT.

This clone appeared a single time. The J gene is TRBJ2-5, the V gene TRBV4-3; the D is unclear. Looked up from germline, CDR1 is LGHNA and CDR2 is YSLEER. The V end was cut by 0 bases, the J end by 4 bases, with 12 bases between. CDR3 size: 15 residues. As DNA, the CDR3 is TGCGCCAGCAGCCAAGACTCCGCAGGCTTAGAGACCCAGTACTTC. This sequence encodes CASSQDSAGLETQYF.

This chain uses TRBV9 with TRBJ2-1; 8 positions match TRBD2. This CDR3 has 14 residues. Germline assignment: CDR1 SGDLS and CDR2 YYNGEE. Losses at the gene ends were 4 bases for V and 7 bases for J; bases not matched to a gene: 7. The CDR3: CASSPAGGGNEQFF. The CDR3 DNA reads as TGTGCCAGCAGCCCGGCGGGGGGCGGGAATGAGCAGTTCTTC.

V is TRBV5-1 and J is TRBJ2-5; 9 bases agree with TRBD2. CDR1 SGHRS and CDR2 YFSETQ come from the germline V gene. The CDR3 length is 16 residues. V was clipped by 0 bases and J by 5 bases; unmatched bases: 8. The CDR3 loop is CASSLGLAGHSETQYF. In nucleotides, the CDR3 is TGCGCCAGCAGCTTGGGGCTAGCGGGGCATTCGGAGACCCAGTACTTC.

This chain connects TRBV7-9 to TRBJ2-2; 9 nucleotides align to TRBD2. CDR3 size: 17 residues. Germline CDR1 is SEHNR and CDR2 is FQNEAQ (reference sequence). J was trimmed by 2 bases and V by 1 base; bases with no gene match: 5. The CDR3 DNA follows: TGTGCCAGCAGCTTAGTTCTAGCGGGGTACAACACCGGGGAGCTGTTTTTT. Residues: CASSLVLAGYNTGELFF.

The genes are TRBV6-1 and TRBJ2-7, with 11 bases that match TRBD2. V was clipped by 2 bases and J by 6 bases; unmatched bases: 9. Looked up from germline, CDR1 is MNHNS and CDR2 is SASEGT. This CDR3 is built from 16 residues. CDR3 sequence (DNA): TGTGCCAGCAGTGAACCTTTTAGCGGGGGGGCCTCCGAGCAGTACTTC. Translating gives CASSEPFSGGASEQYF.

The CDR3 region has the DNA TGTGCCAGCAGTGAAGTCGTAAACTATGGCTACACCTTC. Amino acids: CASSEVVNYGYTF. The J gene is TRBJ1-2, the V gene TRBV6-1; D gene uncertain. V lost 1 base and J lost 2, with 5 bases in between. Germline V gene data show CDR1 as MNHNS and CDR2 as SASEGT. The CDR3 is 13 amino acids.

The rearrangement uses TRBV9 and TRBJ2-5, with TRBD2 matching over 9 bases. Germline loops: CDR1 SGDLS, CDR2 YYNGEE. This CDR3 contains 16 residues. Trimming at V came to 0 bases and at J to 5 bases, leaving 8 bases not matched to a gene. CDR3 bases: TGTGCCAGCAGCGTAGAAAGCGGGGGGAGTGGGGAGACCCAGTACTTC. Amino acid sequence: CASSVESGGSGETQYF.

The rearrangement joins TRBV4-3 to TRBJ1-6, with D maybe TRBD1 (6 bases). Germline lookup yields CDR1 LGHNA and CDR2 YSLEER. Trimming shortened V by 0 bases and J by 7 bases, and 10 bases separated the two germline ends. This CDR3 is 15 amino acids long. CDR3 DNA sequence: TGCGCCAGCAGCCAAGAGGCAGGGGAGAATTCACCCCTCCACTTT. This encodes CASSQEAGENSPLHF.

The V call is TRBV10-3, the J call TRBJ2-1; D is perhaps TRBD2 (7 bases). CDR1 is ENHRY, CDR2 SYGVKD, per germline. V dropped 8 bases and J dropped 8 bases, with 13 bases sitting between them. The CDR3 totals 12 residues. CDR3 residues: CAISGGRDEQFF. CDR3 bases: TGTGCCATCTCGGGGGGCCGGGATGAGCAGTTCTTC.

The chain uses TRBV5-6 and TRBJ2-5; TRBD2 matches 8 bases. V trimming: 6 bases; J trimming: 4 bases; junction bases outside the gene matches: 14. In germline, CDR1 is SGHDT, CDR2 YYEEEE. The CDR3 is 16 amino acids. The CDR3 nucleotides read TGTGCCAGCACTCCACTCGGGGGGGGGCTTCCAGAGACCCAGTACTTC. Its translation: CASTPLGGGLPETQYF.

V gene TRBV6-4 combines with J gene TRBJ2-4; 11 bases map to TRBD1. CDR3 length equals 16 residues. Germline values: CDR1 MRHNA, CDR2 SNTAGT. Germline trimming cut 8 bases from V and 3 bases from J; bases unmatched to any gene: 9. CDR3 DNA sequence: TGTGCCAGCCGGGACAGGGGGAAATATGGCAAAAACATTCAGTACTTC. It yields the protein CASRDRGKYGKNIQYF.

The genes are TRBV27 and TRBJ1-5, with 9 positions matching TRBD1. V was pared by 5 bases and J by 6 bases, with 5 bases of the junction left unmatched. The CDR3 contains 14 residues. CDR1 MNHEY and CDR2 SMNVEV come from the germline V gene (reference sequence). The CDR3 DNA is TGTGCCAGCAGTACACAGGGGGCTGTTCAGCCCCAGCATTTT. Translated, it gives CASSTQGAVQPQHF.

CDR3 coding DNA: TGCGCCAGCAGCCCCGCCGGGGGTGGTCCCTACGAGCAGTACTTC. Its translation is CASSPAGGGPYEQYF. The rearrangement joins TRBV5-1 to TRBJ2-7; a possible D gene is TRBD2 (6 bases). The CDR3 contains 15 residues. V gave up 4 bases and J gave up 2 bases, with 16 bases separating them. Germline V gene lookup returns CDR1 SGHRS and CDR2 YFSETQ.

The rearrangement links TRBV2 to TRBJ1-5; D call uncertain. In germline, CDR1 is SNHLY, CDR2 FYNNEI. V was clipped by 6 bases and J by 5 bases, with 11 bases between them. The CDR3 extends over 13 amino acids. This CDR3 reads CASSVRSHQPQHF. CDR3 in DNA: TGTGCCAGCAGCGTCCGGAGCCATCAGCCCCAGCATTTT. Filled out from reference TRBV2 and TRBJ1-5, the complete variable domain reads EPEVTQTPSHQVTQMGQEVILRCVPISNHLYFYWYRQILGQKVEFLVSFYNNEISEKSEIFDDQFSVERPDGSNFTLKIRSTKLEDSAMYFCASSVRSHQPQHFGDGTRLSIL.

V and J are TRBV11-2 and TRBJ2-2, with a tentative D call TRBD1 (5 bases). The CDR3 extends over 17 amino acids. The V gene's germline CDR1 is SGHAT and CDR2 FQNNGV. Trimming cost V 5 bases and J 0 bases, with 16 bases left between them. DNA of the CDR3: TGTGCCAGCAGCCCCTATCCCAGGGAAACGAACACCGGGGAGCTGTTTTTT. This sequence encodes CASSPYPRETNTGELFF.